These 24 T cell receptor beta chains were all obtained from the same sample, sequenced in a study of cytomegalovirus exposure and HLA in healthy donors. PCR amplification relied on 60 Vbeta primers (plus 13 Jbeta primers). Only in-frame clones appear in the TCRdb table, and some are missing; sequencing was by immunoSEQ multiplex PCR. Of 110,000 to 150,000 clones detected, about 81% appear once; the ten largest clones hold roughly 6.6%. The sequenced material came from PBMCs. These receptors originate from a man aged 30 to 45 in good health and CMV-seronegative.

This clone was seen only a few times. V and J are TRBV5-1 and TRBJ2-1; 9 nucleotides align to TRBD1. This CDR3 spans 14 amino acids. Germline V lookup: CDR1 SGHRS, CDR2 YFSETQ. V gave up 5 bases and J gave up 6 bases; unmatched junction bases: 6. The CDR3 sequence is CASSRQGVGNEQFF. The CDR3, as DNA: TGCGCCAGCAGTCGACAGGGGGTAGGCAATGAGCAGTTCTTC.

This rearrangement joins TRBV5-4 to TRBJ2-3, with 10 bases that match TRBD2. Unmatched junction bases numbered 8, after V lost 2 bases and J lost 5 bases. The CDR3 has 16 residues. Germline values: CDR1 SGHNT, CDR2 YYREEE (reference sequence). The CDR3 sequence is CASSFGSGRAVDTQYF. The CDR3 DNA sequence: TGTGCCAGCAGCTTTGGCAGCGGGAGGGCCGTAGATACGCAGTATTTT.

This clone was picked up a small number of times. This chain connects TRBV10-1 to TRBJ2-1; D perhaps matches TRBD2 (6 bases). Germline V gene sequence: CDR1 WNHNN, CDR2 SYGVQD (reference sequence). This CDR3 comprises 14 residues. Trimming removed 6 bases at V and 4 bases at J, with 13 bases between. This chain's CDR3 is CASRRVAAYNEQFF. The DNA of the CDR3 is TGCGCCAGCAGGAGGGTAGCGGCGTACAATGAGCAGTTCTTC.

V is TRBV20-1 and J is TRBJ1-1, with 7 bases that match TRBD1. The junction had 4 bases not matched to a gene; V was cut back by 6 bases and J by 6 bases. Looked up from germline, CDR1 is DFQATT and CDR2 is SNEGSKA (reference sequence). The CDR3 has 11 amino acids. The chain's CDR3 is CSANRGAEAFF. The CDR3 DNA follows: TGCAGTGCAAACAGGGGCGCTGAAGCTTTCTTT.

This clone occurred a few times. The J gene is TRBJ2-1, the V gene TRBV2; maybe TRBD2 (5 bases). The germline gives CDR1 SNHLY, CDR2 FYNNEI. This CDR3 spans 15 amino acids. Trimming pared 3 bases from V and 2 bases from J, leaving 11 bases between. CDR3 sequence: CASSDLRRAYNEQFF. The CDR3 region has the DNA TGTGCCAGCAGTGACTTACGGCGGGCCTACAATGAGCAGTTCTTC.

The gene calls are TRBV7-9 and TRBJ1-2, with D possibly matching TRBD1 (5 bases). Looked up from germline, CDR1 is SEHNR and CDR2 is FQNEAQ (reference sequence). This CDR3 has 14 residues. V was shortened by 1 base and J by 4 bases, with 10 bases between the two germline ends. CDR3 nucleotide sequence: TGTGCCAGCAGCTTAGGGGGCGTGGGCTATGGCTACACCTTC. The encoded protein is CASSLGGVGYGYTF.

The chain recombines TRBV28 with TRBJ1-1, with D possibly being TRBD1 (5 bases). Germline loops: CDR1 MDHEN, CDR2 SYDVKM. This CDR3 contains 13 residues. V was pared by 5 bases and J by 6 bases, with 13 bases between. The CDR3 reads CASSARTIPEAFF. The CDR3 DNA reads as TGTGCCAGCAGTGCCCGGACAATCCCTGAAGCTTTCTTT.

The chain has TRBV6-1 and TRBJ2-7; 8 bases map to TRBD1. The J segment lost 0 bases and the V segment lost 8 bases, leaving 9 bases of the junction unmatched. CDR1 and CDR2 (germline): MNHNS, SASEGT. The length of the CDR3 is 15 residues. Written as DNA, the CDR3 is TGTGCCAGCGGGCTCGAAGGGACAGGCTCCTACGAGCAGTACTTC. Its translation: CASGLEGTGSYEQYF.

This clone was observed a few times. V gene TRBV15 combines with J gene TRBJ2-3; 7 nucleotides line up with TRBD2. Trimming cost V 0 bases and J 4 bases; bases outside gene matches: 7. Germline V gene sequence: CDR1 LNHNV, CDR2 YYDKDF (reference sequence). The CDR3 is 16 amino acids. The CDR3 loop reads CATSRDLAVKPDTQYF. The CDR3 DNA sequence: TGTGCCACCAGCAGAGACCTAGCGGTCAAACCAGATACGCAGTATTTT.

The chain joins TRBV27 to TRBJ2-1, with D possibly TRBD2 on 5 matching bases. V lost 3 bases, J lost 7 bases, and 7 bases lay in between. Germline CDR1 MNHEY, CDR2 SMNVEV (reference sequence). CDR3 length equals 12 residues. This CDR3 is CASSLSGNEQFF. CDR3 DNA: TGTGCCAGCAGTTTGTCGGGAAATGAGCAGTTCTTC.

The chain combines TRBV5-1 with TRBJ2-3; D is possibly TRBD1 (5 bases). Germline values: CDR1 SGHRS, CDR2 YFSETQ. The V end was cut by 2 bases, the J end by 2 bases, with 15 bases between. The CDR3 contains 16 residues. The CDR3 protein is CASSLQASDITDTQYF. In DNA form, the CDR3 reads TGCGCCAGCAGCTTACAGGCGTCCGACATCACAGATACGCAGTATTTT.

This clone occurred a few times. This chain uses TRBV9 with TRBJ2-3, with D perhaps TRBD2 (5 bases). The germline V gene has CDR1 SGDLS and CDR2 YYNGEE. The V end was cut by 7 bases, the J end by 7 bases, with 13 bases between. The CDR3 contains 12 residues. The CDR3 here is CASPSTKNTQYF. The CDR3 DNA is TGTGCCAGCCCATCGACTAAGAATACGCAGTATTTT.

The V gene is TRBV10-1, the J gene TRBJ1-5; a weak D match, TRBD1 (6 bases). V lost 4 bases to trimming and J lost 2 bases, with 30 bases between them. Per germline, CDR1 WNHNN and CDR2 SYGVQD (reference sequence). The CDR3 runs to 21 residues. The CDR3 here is CASSAPPRLRSGGLGNQPQHF. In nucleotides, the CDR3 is TGCGCCAGCAGTGCACCCCCTCGTTTGCGATCGGGGGGCTTAGGCAATCAGCCCCAGCATTTT.

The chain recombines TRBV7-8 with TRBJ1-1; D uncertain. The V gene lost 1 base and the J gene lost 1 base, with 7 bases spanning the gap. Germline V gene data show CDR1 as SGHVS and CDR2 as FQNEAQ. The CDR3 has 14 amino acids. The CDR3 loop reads CASSLGWPNTEAFF. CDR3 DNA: TGTGCCAGCAGCTTAGGTTGGCCGAACACTGAAGCTTTCTTT.

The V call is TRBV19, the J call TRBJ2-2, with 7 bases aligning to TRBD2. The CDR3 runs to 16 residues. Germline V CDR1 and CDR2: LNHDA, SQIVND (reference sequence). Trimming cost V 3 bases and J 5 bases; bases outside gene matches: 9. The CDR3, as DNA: TGTGCCAGTAGTATGGACACCCGGGGGGAAACCGGGGAGCTGTTTTTT. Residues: CASSMDTRGETGELFF.

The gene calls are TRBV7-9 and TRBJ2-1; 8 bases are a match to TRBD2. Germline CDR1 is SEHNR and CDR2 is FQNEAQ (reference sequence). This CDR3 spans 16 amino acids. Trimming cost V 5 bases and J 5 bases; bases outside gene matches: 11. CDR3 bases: TGTGCCAGCAGCCCATTACCGGGACTAGAACACAATGAGCAGTTCTTC. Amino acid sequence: CASSPLPGLEHNEQFF.

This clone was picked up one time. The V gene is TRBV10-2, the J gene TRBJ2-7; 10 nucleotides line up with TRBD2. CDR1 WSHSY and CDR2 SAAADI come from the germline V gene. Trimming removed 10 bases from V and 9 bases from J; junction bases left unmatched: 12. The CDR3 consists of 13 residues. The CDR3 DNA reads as TGCGCCACCTTGCCCCTAGCGGGAGCGGGGCAGTACTTC. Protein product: CATLPLAGAGQYF.

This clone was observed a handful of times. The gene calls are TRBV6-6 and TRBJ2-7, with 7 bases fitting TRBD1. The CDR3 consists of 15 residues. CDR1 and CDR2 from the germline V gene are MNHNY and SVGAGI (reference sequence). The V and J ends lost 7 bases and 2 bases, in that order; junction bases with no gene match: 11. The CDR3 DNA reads TGTGCCAGCAACCCCAGACAGGGTGGCGCCTACGAGCAGTACTTC. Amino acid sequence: CASNPRQGGAYEQYF.

CDR3 loop: CASSSREFYEQYF. The DNA for the CDR3 is TGTGCCAGCAGCTCCAGGGAATTCTACGAGCAGTACTTC. The chain couples TRBV5-5 to TRBJ2-7; D perhaps matches TRBD1 (5 bases). Germline-derived CDR1 and CDR2 are SGHKS and YYEKEE (reference sequence). Trimming cost V 3 bases and J 3 bases, with 10 bases left between them. The CDR3 spans 13 residues.

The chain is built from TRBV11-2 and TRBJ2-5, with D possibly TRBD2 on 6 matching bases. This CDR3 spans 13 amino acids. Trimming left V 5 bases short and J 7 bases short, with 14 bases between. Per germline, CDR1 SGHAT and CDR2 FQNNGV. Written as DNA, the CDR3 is TGTGCCAGCAGCAGTGGACTATTCGGGACCCAGTACTTC. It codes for CASSSGLFGTQYF.

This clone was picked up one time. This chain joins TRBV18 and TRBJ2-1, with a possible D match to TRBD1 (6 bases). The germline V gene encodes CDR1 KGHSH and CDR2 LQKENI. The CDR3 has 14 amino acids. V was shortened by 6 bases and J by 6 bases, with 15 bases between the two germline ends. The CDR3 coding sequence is TGTGCCAGCTCCTACGATACAGGGTCCAATGAGCAGTTCTTC. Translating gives CASSYDTGSNEQFF.

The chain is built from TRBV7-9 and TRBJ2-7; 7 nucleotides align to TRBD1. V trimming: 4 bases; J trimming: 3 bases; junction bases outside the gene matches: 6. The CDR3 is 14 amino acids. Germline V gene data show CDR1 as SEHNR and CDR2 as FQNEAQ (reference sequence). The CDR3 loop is CASSSYRGNYEQYF. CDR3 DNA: TGTGCCAGCAGCTCTTACAGGGGAAACTACGAGCAGTACTTC.

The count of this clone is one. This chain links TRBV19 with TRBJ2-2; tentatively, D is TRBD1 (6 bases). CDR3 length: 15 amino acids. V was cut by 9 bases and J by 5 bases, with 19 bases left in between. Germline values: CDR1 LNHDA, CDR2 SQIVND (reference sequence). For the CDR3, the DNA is TGTGCCAGCCGGTGGGTTGGGGGCGAGACCGGGGAGCTGTTTTTT. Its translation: CASRWVGGETGELFF.

The CDR3 spells CASSDGLAGGYEQYF. The CDR3 DNA reads as TGCGCCAGCAGTGACGGACTAGCGGGGGGCTACGAGCAGTACTTC. The chain has TRBV10-2 and TRBJ2-7, with TRBD2 matching 14 bases. J was trimmed by 3 bases and V by 3 bases; bases with no gene match: 1. This CDR3 has 15 residues. Germline-derived CDR1 and CDR2 are WSHSY and SAAADI.